This record concerns one TCR beta chain sequence. Time point in this sample: after dendritic cell vaccination, including at tumor progression/relapse. The sample belongs to a study of glioma-infiltrating T cells after dendritic cell vaccination. With 4 bases clipped from V and 6 bases from J, the junction kept 6 bases outside the gene matches. The germline V gene encodes CDR1 SGHRS and CDR2 YFSETQ. The CDR3 consists of 14 residues. Amplification used 60 V beta primers and 13 J beta primers. Assay: immunoSEQ multiplex PCR; the TCRdb copy retains only in-frame clones and omits some. Among tens of thousands of clones listed, around 85% were seen once.

The chain recombines TRBV5-1 with TRBJ1-5, with 8 bases identical to TRBD1. This receptor was obtained from a human donor with glioblastoma. The source was blood, collected after dendritic cell vaccination. CDR3 nucleotides: TGCGCCAGCAGCCCGGACAGGGCCGGTCAGCCCCAGCATTTT. This codes for CASSPDRAGQPQHF.